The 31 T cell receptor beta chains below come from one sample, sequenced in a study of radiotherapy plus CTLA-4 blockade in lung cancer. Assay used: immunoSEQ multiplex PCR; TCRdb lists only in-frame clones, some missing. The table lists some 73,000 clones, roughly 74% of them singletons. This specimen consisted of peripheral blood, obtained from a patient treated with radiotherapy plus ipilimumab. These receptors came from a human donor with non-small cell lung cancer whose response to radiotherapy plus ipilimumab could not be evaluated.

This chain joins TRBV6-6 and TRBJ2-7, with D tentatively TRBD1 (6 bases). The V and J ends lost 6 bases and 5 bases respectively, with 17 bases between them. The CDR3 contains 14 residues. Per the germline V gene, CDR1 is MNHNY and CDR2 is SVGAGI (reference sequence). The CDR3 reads CASRKTQGYHEQYF. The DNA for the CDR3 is TGTGCCAGCAGGAAAACCCAGGGGTACCACGAGCAGTACTTC.

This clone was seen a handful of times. In DNA, the CDR3 is TGTGCCAGCAAACCCCCCAGGGGGCGGAATGAAAAACTGTTTTTT. The encoded protein is CASKPPRGRNEKLFF. This sequence joins TRBV7-9 and TRBJ1-4; 8 bases are shared with TRBD1. There are 15 residues in the CDR3. With 7 bases clipped from V and 5 bases from J, the junction kept 9 bases outside the gene matches. Germline V gene lookup returns CDR1 SEHNR and CDR2 FQNEAQ (reference sequence). The full variable domain, its missing parts supplied by reference TRBV7-9 and TRBJ1-4, is DTGVSQNPRHKITKRGQNVTFRCDPISEHNRLYWYRQTLGQGPEFLTYFQNEAQLEKSRLLSDRFSAERPKGSFSTLEIQRTEQGDSAMYLCASKPPRGRNEKLFFGSGTQLSVL.

The CDR3 DNA reads TGTGCCAGTAGTATAGAACAGTTTTACTCTGGGGCCAACGTCCTGACTTTC. Translated, it gives CASSIEQFYSGANVLTF. The chain employs TRBV19 and TRBJ2-6; D uncertain. Deletions cut 0 bases from V and 0 bases from J, with 9 bases between. Germline CDR1 is LNHDA and CDR2 is SQIVND (reference sequence). The CDR3 is 17 amino acids.

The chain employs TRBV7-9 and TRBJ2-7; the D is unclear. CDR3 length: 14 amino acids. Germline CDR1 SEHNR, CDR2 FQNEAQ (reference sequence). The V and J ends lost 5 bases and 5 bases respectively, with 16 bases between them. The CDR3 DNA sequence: TGTGCCAGCAGCACAACCGGGTCCCTCAACGAGCAGTACTTC. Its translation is CASSTTGSLNEQYF.

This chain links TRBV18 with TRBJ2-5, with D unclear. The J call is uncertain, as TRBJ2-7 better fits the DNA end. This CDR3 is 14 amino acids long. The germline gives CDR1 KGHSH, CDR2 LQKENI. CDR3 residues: CASSPSTNSYEQYF. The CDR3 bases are TGTGCCAGCTCACCTTCCACCAACTCCTACGAGCAGTACTTC.

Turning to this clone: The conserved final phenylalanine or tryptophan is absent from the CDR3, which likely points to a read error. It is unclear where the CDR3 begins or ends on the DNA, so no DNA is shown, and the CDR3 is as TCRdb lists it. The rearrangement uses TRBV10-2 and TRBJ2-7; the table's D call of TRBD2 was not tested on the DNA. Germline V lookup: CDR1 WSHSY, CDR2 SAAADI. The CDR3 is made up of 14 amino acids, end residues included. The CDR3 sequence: CASSESGTSGSQPY.

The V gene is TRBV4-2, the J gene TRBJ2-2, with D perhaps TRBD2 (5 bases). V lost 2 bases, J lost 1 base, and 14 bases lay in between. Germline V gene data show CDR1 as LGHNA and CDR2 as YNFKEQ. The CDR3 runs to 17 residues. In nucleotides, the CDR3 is TGTGCCAGCAGCCAAAGGAGAGGGAGAGAGAACACCGGGGAGCTGTTTTTT. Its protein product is CASSQRRGRENTGELFF.

The CDR3 is CASSLHRQPLQETQYF. The DNA for the CDR3 is TGTGCCAGCAGCCTACACCGACAACCTTTACAAGAGACCCAGTACTTC. The chain uses TRBV5-5 and TRBJ2-5, with D hard to call. The length of the CDR3 is 16 residues. CDR1 is SGHKS and CDR2 is YYEKEE in the germline V gene (reference sequence). Trimming pared 4 bases from V and 2 bases from J, leaving 18 bases between.

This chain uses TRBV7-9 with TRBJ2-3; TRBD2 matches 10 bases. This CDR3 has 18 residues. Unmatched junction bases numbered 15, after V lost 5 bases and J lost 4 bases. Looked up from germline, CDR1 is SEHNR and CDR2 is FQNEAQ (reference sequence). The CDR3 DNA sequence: TGTGCCAGCAGCCCTGGGGTAGCGGGAGGCCCTCGATCAGATACGCAGTATTTT. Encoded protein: CASSPGVAGGPRSDTQYF.

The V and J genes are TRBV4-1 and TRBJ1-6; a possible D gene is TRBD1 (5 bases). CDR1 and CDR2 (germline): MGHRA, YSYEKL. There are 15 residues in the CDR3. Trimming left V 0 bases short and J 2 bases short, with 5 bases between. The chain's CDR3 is CASSQETAYNSPLHF. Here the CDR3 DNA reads TGCGCCAGCAGCCAAGAGACAGCCTATAATTCACCCCTCCACTTT.

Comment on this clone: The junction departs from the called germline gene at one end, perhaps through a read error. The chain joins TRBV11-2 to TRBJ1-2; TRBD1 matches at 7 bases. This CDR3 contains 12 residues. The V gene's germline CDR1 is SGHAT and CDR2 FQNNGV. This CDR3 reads CASSSSPGQHFF. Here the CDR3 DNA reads TGTGCCAGCAGCTCCTCACCGGGACAGCACTTCTTC.

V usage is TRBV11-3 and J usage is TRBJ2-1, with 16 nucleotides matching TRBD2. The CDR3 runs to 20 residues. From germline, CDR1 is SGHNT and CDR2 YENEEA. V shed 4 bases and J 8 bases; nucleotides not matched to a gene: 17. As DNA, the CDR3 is TGTGCCAGCAGCTACCCCTCGGACGGTTCCGGGACTAGCGGGAGGGATGAGCAGTTCTTC. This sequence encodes CASSYPSDGSGTSGRDEQFF.

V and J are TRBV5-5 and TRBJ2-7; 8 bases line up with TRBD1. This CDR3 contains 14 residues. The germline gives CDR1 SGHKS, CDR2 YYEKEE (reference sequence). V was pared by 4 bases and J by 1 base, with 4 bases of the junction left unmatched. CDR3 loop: CASSPRQGSYEQYF. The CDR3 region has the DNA TGTGCCAGCAGCCCTAGACAGGGGTCCTACGAGCAGTACTTC.

CDR3 residues: CASRSRGTATYEQYF. Written as DNA, the CDR3 is TGTGCCAGCAGGAGTCGCGGGACAGCTACCTACGAGCAGTACTTC. This chain links TRBV6-6 with TRBJ2-7; a possible D gene is TRBD1 (7 bases). The CDR3 runs 15 residues. Germline lookup yields CDR1 MNHNY and CDR2 SVGAGI (reference sequence). The V gene lost 6 bases and the J gene lost 2 bases, with 17 bases spanning the gap.

In DNA, the CDR3 is TGTGCCAGCAGCTTAGACCGGGACAGGGAAGCTTTCTTT. Its protein product is CASSLDRDREAFF. The chain has TRBV7-8 and TRBJ1-1, with 8 nucleotides matching TRBD1. The CDR3 totals 13 residues. Germline CDR1 SGHVS, CDR2 FQNEAQ. The J segment lost 8 bases and the V segment lost 1 base, leaving 3 bases of the junction unmatched.

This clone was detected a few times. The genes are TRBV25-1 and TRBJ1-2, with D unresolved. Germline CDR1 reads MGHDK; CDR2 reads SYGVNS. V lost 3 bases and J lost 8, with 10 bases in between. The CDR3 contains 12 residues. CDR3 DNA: TGTGCCAGCAGTGACGGAGCGCTGGGCTACACCTTC. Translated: CASSDGALGYTF.

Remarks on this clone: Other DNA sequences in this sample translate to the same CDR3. The CDR3, as DNA: TGTGCCAGCAGCGGCACTAGCGGGAGGGCCCCAGATACGCAGTATTTT. As protein: CASSGTSGRAPDTQYF. The rearrangement links TRBV9 to TRBJ2-3; 13 bases fit TRBD2. This CDR3 spans 16 amino acids. The trim removed 3 bases at V and 4 bases at J, leaving 5 bases unmatched. Germline loops: CDR1 SGDLS, CDR2 YYNGEE. Drawing the rest from reference TRBV9 and TRBJ2-3, the complete variable domain is DSGVTQTPKHLITATGQRVTLRCSPRSGDLSVYWYQQSLDQGLQFLIQYYNGEERAKGNILERFSAQQFPDLHSELNLSSLELGDSALYFCASSGTSGRAPDTQYFGPGTRLTVL.

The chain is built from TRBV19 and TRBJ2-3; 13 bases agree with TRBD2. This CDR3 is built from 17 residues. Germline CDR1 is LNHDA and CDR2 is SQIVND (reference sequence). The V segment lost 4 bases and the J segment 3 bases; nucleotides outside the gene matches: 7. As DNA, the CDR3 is TGTGCCAGTAGTACAACCCTGGGACTAGCGGGGACAGATACGCAGTATTTT. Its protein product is CASSTTLGLAGTDTQYF.

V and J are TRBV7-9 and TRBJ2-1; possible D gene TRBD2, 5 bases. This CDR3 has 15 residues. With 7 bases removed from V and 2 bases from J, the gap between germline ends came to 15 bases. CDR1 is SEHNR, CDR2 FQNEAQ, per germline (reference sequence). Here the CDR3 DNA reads TGTGCCAGCACCAAAGGTGGTAGCGCCTACAATGAGCAGTTCTTC. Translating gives CASTKGGSAYNEQFF.

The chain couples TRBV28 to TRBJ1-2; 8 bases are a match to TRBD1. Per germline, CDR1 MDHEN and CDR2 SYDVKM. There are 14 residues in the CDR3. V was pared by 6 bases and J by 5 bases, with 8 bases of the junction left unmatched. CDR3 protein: CASRVAGGAYGYTF. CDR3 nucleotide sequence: TGTGCCAGCAGGGTCGCAGGGGGCGCGTATGGCTACACCTTC.

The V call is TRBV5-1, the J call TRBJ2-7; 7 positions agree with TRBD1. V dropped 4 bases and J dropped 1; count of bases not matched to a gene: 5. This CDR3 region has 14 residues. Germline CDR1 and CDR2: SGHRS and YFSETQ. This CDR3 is CASSPRQGSYEQYF. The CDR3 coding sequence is TGCGCCAGCAGCCCCCGACAGGGTTCCTACGAGCAGTACTTC.

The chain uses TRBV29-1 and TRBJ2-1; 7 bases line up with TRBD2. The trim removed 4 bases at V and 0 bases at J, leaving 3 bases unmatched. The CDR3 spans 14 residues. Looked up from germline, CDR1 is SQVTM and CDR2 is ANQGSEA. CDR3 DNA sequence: TGCAGCGTTGTGGGCGGGAGCTCCTACAATGAGCAGTTCTTC. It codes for CSVVGGSSYNEQFF.

CDR3 sequence: CASSLYQGSNQPQHF. The DNA of the CDR3 is TGTGCCAGCAGCTTATACCAGGGTAGCAATCAGCCCCAGCATTTT. The V gene is TRBV7-2, the J gene TRBJ1-5; maybe TRBD1 (5 bases). CDR3 length: 15 residues. Germline V gene sequence: CDR1 SGHTA, CDR2 FQGNSA. Deletions cut 2 bases from V and 0 bases from J, with 8 bases between.

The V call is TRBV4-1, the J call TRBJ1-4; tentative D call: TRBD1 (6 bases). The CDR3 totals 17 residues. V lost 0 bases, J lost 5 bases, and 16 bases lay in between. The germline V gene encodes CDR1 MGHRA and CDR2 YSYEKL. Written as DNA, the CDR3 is TGCGCCAGCAGCCAAGATCCGGACAGTACAAGGAATGAAAAACTGTTTTTT. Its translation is CASSQDPDSTRNEKLFF.

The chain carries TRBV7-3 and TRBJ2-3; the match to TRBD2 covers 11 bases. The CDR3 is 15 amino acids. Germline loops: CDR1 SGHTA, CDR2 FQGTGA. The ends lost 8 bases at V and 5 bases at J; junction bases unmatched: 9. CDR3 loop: CASAFSGGVGDTQYF. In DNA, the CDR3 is TGTGCCAGCGCCTTTAGCGGGGGGGTCGGAGATACGCAGTATTTT.

CDR3 residues: CASSWTGGNTGELFF. CDR3 nucleotide sequence: TGCGCCAGCAGCTGGACAGGGGGGAACACCGGGGAGCTGTTTTTT. The chain uses TRBV5-1 and TRBJ2-2; 10 bases are shared with TRBD1. After removal of 3 bases from V and 1 base from J, the junction contained 0 bases not matched to a gene. The CDR3 is 15 residues long. Germline lookup yields CDR1 SGHRS and CDR2 YFSETQ.

The CDR3 bases are TGCAGCGTTGAGGGATTGACAGGGTGGCGGTTGGATACGCAGTATTTT. Translation: CSVEGLTGWRLDTQYF. The chain uses TRBV29-1 and TRBJ2-3; TRBD1 matches at 7 bases. This CDR3 comprises 16 residues. J lost 6 bases, V lost 3 bases, and 15 bases had no gene match. Germline-derived CDR1 and CDR2 are SQVTM and ANQGSEA.

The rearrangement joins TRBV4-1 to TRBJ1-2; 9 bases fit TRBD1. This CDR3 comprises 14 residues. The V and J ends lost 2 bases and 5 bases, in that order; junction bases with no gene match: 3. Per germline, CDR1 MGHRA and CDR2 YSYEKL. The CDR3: CASSQLGQGYGYTF. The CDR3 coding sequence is TGCGCCAGCAGCCAATTGGGACAGGGATATGGCTACACCTTC.

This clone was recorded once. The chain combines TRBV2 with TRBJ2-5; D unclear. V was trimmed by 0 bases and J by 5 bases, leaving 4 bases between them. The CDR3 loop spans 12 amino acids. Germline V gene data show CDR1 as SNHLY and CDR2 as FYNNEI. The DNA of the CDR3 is TGTGCCAGCAGTGAAGCCGTGGAGACCCAGTACTTC. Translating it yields CASSEAVETQYF.

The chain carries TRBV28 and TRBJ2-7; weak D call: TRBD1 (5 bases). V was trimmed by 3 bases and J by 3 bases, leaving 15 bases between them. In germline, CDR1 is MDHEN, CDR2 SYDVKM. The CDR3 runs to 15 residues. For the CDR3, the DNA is TGTGCCAGCAGTTTTGGTGGGGCTAGTCGCTACGAGCAGTACTTC. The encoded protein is CASSFGGASRYEQYF.

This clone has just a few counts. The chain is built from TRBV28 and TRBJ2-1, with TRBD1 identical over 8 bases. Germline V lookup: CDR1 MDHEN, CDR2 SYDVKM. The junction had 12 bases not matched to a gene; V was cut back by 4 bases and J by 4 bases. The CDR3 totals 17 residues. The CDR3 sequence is CASSSIFRQGRYNEQFF. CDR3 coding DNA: TGTGCCAGCAGTTCCATATTCCGACAGGGGAGATACAATGAGCAGTTCTTC.